Listed below are T cell receptor beta chains from one sample, sequenced in a study of cytomegalovirus exposure and HLA in healthy donors. This table comes from immunoSEQ multiplex PCR, and its TCRdb copy is limited to in-frame clones, with some not included. The sample includes around 120,000 clones, more than 65% of them seen just once. What was sequenced was PBMCs. The receptors come from a human donor in good health. CDR3s include the opening cysteine and the closing phenylalanine or tryptophan. Each record gives: clone size, V gene, J gene, D gene, CDR3 DNA, CDR3 protein. The D gene is left open where the match is weak. The size field is filled for only some rows; it gives once, few, many or a size class.

abundance: few
v_gene: TRBV6-5
j_gene: TRBJ1-4
d_gene: NA
CDR3nt: TGTGCCAGCAGTCACCGACGGGGTTGGGATGAAAAACTGTTTTTT
CDR3aa: CASSHRRGWDEKLFF

abundance: few
v_gene: TRBV28
j_gene: TRBJ1-1
d_gene: TRBD1
CDR3nt: TGTGCCAGCTTGTCGGACAGGGGGGGATTCACGAACACTGAAGCTTTCTTT
CDR3aa: CASLSDRGGFTNTEAFF

abundance: few
v_gene: TRBV7-2
j_gene: TRBJ1-3
d_gene: NA
CDR3nt: TGTGCCAGCAGCTCCCACAGGGCTGGAAACACCATATATTTT
CDR3aa: CASSSHRAGNTIYF

abundance: NA
v_gene: TRBV4-2
j_gene: TRBJ1-1
d_gene: TRBD1
CDR3nt: TGTGCCAGCAGCCAAGACAGGGGGCTCTTAGCTGAAGCTTTCTTT
CDR3aa: CASSQDRGLLAEAFF

abundance: NA
v_gene: TRBV2
j_gene: TRBJ2-1
d_gene: TRBD2
CDR3nt: TGTGCCAGCAGTGAAGCACTCCTAGCGGGGGACTACAATGAGCAGTTCTTC
CDR3aa: CASSEALLAGDYNEQFF

abundance: NA
v_gene: TRBV15
j_gene: TRBJ2-5
d_gene: TRBD1
CDR3nt: TGTGCCACCAGCAGAGGGCAGGACAGGGTACAAGAGACCCAGTACTTC
CDR3aa: CATSRGQDRVQETQYF

abundance: NA
v_gene: TRBV7-9
j_gene: TRBJ2-3
d_gene: NA
CDR3nt: TGTGCCAGCAGTCCCGGGTCGCACACAGATACGCAGTATTTT
CDR3aa: CASSPGSHTDTQYF

abundance: NA
v_gene: TRBV7-9
j_gene: TRBJ2-1
d_gene: TRBD2
CDR3nt: TGTGCCAGCAGCTTTCTCTTCGGACGACTAGCTGGAAACAATGAGCAGTTCTTC
CDR3aa: CASSFLFGRLAGNNEQFF

abundance: NA
v_gene: TRBV19
j_gene: TRBJ2-7
d_gene: TRBD1
CDR3nt: TGTGCCAGTAGTATAGGACAGGGGGCGATTTTAAGCGAGCAGTACTTC
CDR3aa: CASSIGQGAILSEQYF

abundance: once
v_gene: TRBV12-5
j_gene: TRBJ1-5
d_gene: NA
CDR3nt: TGTGCTAGTGGCCGGATCACAGCAAGCAATCAGCCCCAGCATTTT
CDR3aa: CASGRITASNQPQHF

abundance: NA
v_gene: TRBV2
j_gene: TRBJ2-3
d_gene: TRBD2
CDR3nt: TGTGCCAGCTCTAGACTAGCGGTTAGCACAGATACGCAGTATTTT
CDR3aa: CASSRLAVSTDTQYF

abundance: NA
v_gene: TRBV5-4
j_gene: TRBJ1-2
d_gene: TRBD1
CDR3nt: TGTGCCAGCAGCCCGCCCGGGACAGGCCGAGGTGGCTATGGCTACACCTTC
CDR3aa: CASSPPGTGRGGYGYTF

abundance: NA
v_gene: TRBV28
j_gene: TRBJ2-7
d_gene: TRBD1
CDR3nt: TGTGCCAGCAGTTTGACAGGGCCCCCACCCTACGAGCAGTACTTC
CDR3aa: CASSLTGPPPYEQYF